This T cell receptor (beta chain) was obtained from a study of blood T cell repertoires in COVID-19. Looking at the study overall: Sample material is recorded as cDNA or gDNA derived from T cells, B-cell-depleted T cells, or PBMCs.

Looked up from germline, CDR1 is SGHTA and CDR2 is FQGNSA. V shed 5 bases and J shed 2 bases, with 13 bases lying between them. The CDR3 consists of 14 residues. In the authors' workflow: Amplifying reference gene primers gave estimates of nucleated cell counts. Generated by immunoSEQ multiplex PCR, the TCRdb table keeps only in-frame clones and is missing some. That table gives V, J and clone size, and the DNA gave D and trimming. The table includes about 140,000 clones, about 80% detected once. Sample: peripheral blood. The rearrangement joins TRBV7-2 to TRBJ2-7; a possible D gene is TRBD2 (5 bases). The receptor was isolated from a human donor in a cohort sampled during active COVID-19. The CDR3 protein is CASSLGLGTYEQYF. The CDR3 DNA follows: TGTGCCAGCAGCCTTGGACTGGGAACCTACGAGCAGTACTTC.